These 15 T cell receptor beta chains were sequenced from one sample in a study of T cells in Graves' hyperthyroidism and ophthalmopathy. RNA transcripts provided the source from which TCR beta CDR3 regions were amplified. The HTBI primer set served for first-round RT-PCR of the TCR CDR3. Each CDR3 protein is one row after TCRdb ran MiXCR on the multiplex PCR reads. This table holds about 550,000 distinct CDR3 sequences, roughly 20% found once. Sequencing input: blood. The source of these receptors is a man aged 18 to 29 with Graves' hyperthyroidism.

J is TRBJ2-7 and V is TRBV6-5; D is unresolved. Germline-derived CDR1 and CDR2 are MNHEY and SVGAGI. V was shortened by 6 bases and J by 0 bases, with 9 bases between the two germline ends. The CDR3 sequence is 13 residues long. In DNA form, the CDR3 reads TGTGCCAGCAGCCAGATTAGCTCCTACGAGCAGTACTTC. This encodes CASSQISSYEQYF.

This clonotype was counted many times. The V gene is TRBV12-5, the J gene TRBJ1-1; D is unresolved. Trimming left V 0 bases short and J 1 base short, with 9 bases between. This CDR3 spans 15 amino acids. Germline CDR1 reads LGHNT; CDR2 reads FRNRAP. The DNA for the CDR3 is TGTGCTAGTGGTTTGGTGTTGGGCCAGAACACTGAAGCTTTCTTT. Its protein is CASGLVLGQNTEAFF. Together with reference TRBV12-5 and TRBJ1-1, the CDR3 gives the full variable domain: DARVTQTPRHKVTEMGQEVTMRCQPILGHNTVFWYRQTMMQGLELLAYFRNRAPLDDSGMPKDRFSAEMPDATLATLKIQPSEPRDSAVYFCASGLVLGQNTEAFFGQGTRLTVV.

This clonotype appeared many times. The chain is built from TRBV18 and TRBJ2-4, with 7 bases aligning to TRBD1. V shed 4 bases, J shed 14 bases, and the junction held 11 bases outside the gene matches. The CDR3 length is 13 residues. The V gene's germline CDR1 is KGHSH and CDR2 LQKENI. CDR3 DNA sequence: TGTGCCAGCTCACTAGCAGGACAGGACCGAAAGTACTTC. Translating gives CASSLAGQDRKYF.

This clonotype has a single count. This chain uses TRBV6-1 with TRBJ2-7; TRBD1 agrees at 9 bases. The J segment lost 4 bases and the V segment lost 5 bases, leaving 6 bases of the junction unmatched. The CDR3 covers 14 residues. In germline, CDR1 is MNHNS, CDR2 SASEGT. The CDR3 spells CASSITGGWYEQYF. The CDR3 DNA reads as TGTGCCAGCAGTATTACAGGGGGCTGGTACGAGCAGTACTTC.

This clonotype has more than one count but fewer than ten. The chain recombines TRBV10-3 with TRBJ2-7, with 7 nucleotides matching TRBD2. The V segment lost 5 bases and the J segment 3 bases; nucleotides outside the gene matches: 7. This CDR3 contains 14 residues. Germline CDR1 and CDR2: ENHRY and SYGVKD. CDR3 in amino acids: CAISPTSLYYEQYF. The CDR3 bases are TGTGCCATCAGTCCGACTAGCCTTTACTACGAGCAGTACTTC.

The J gene is TRBJ1-1, the V gene TRBV27; TRBD1 is a possible D gene (5 bases). The V end lost 5 bases, the J end lost 3 bases, and 19 bases lay between the germline ends. The germline V gene encodes CDR1 MNHEY and CDR2 SMNVEV (reference sequence). The length of the CDR3 is 16 residues. CDR3 sequence: CASSQSRDYRDTEAFF. CDR3 sequence (DNA): TGTGCCAGCAGTCAAAGCCGGGACTACCGTGACACTGAAGCTTTCTTT.

This clonotype was recorded many times. This chain joins TRBV20-1 and TRBJ2-7; D gene unclear. The germline V gene has CDR1 DFQATT and CDR2 SNEGSKA (reference sequence). The V end was cut by 7 bases, the J end by 2 bases, with 12 bases between. This CDR3 contains 12 residues. The CDR3 bases are TGCAGTGTAAACCCCGACGCCTACGAGCAGTACTTC. This gives the protein CSVNPDAYEQYF.

This clonotype showed up many times. The chain has TRBV5-1 and TRBJ2-7; 7 bases align to TRBD1. Germline CDR1 SGHRS, CDR2 YFSETQ. CDR3 length: 13 amino acids. With V trimmed by 4 bases and J by 3 bases, 4 bases remained unmatched. In DNA, the CDR3 is TGCGCCAGCAGCGAGGACAGGTTCTACGAGCAGTACTTC. Protein sequence: CASSEDRFYEQYF.

The CDR3 DNA follows: TGTGCCAGCAGTGGATTTGGCCAGTACTTC. It translates to CASSGFGQYF. The rearrangement uses TRBV2 and TRBJ2-5; the D is unclear. V shed 4 bases and J shed 10 bases, with 7 bases lying between them. Germline values: CDR1 SNHLY, CDR2 FYNNEI. The CDR3 length is 10 residues.

The table lists this clonotype with many counts. The rearrangement joins TRBV10-3 to TRBJ2-7; D is perhaps TRBD1 or TRBD2 (5 bases each). The CDR3 totals 14 residues. Germline V lookup: CDR1 ENHRY, CDR2 SYGVKD. Trimming left V 10 bases short and J 3 bases short, with 19 bases between. The CDR3 sequence: CATHGAATDYEQYF. For the CDR3, the DNA is TGTGCCACACACGGGGCAGCGACGGACTACGAGCAGTACTTC.

The J gene is TRBJ2-7, the V gene TRBV7-2, with 7 nucleotides matching TRBD2. V was pared by 3 bases and J by 7 bases, with 6 bases of the junction left unmatched. This CDR3 spans 13 amino acids. Germline CDR1 and CDR2: SGHTA and FQGNSA. CDR3 nucleotides: TGTGCCAGCAGCTTTACGCGGGAGTGGGAGCAGTACTTC. As protein: CASSFTREWEQYF.

In this sample, this clonotype turned up many times. This chain links TRBV6-1 with TRBJ1-1; the D is unclear. The ends were cut back, 3 bases at V and 6 bases at J, with 11 bases in the middle. CDR3 length equals 13 residues. Germline CDR1 MNHNS, CDR2 SASEGT. The CDR3 region is CASSDITDSEAFF. The CDR3 coding sequence is TGTGCCAGCAGTGACATTACAGACTCTGAAGCTTTCTTT.

This clonotype occurred many times. The rearrangement uses TRBV6-1 and TRBJ1-2; TRBD1 agrees at 10 bases. Trimming took 7 bases from V and 3 from J; bases not matched to a gene: 5. This CDR3 contains 14 residues. From germline, CDR1 is MNHNS and CDR2 SASEGT. This CDR3 reads CASIDRGRDYGYTF. Written as DNA, the CDR3 is TGTGCCAGCATTGACAGGGGGCGTGACTATGGCTACACCTTC.

There are many counts of this clonotype. The chain couples TRBV11-2 to TRBJ1-2; D is ambiguous. The V gene lost 3 bases and the J gene lost 6 bases, with 11 bases spanning the gap. This CDR3 contains 13 residues. The germline V gene has CDR1 SGHAT and CDR2 FQNNGV. The CDR3 DNA reads as TGTGCCAGCAGCTTGGGTTGGGGAAATGGCTACACCTTC. As protein: CASSLGWGNGYTF.

The genes are TRBV2 and TRBJ1-2; D unresolved. CDR1 is SNHLY and CDR2 is FYNNEI in the germline V gene. The CDR3 extends over 11 amino acids. V lost 7 bases and J lost 4, with 7 bases in between. The CDR3 loop is CASKPGYGYTF. CDR3 bases: TGTGCCAGCAAACCCGGCTATGGCTACACCTTC.